The 3 T cell receptor beta chains presented below share a single source sample, sequenced in a study of Tregs in tolerant kidney transplant recipients. Some clones are missing from TCRdb's copy, which holds only in-frame ones; the method was immunoSEQ multiplex PCR. The sample includes some 66,000 clones, roughly 92% of them seen just once. Sequenced material: CD8+ T cells from blood, taken before the transplant. Source of these receptors: a human donor who received a combined kidney and bone marrow transplant.

V gene TRBV27 combines with J gene TRBJ1-6; no clear D. The CDR3 consists of 16 residues. V was shortened by 4 bases and J by 0 bases, with 10 bases between the two germline ends. Germline values: CDR1 MNHEY, CDR2 SMNVEV (reference sequence). CDR3 nucleotides: TGTGCCAGCAGTTCGAAAACCAGCTCCTATAATTCACCCCTCCACTTT. Amino acid sequence: CASSSKTSSYNSPLHF.

The chain recombines TRBV5-5 with TRBJ2-1; 11 nucleotides line up with TRBD2. J was trimmed by 6 bases and V by 4 bases; bases with no gene match: 3. Germline-derived CDR1 and CDR2 are SGHKS and YYEKEE (reference sequence). The CDR3 spans 14 residues. As DNA, the CDR3 is TGTGCCAGCAGCATTAGCGGGGGGGTCAATGAGCAGTTCTTC. Its translation is CASSISGGVNEQFF.

The chain couples TRBV15 to TRBJ2-7; TRBD1 matches at 12 bases. After removal of 8 bases from V and 5 bases from J, the junction contained 1 base not matched to a gene. Germline loops: CDR1 LNHNV, CDR2 YYDKDF (reference sequence). This CDR3 comprises 12 residues. In nucleotides, the CDR3 is TGTGCCACCGGGACAGGGGGCCACGAGCAGTACTTC. Translated: CATGTGGHEQYF.